This TCR beta chain was observed in a study of human T cells and chemical hapten exposure. The study, taken as a whole, reports: Versus controls, significantly more large CDR3 similarity clusters arose from expanded TCRs.

Time point given: patch test 3, about 24 weeks after DPC sensitization. Treatment of the sample: therapeutic diphenylcyclopropenone sensitization with weekly scalp DPC. TCRdb recomputed calls from the RACE reads with MiXCR, one row per CDR3 protein. The sample carries approximately 110,000 distinct CDR3 sequences, 30% to 35% recorded once. This clonotype was picked up a small number of times. Its target is not known. V gave up 3 bases and J gave up 1 base, with 12 bases separating them. Germline-derived CDR1 and CDR2 are SQVTM and ANQGSEA. This CDR3 is built from 14 residues. The chain recombines TRBV29-1 with TRBJ1-1, with D perhaps matching TRBD1 (5 bases). This receptor was identified in a man between 40 and 49 years old with alopecia areata. Some clones in this sample may be carry-over from other donors' samples. Sequences were derived from whole blood, sampled in connection with sensitization to the hapten diphenylcyclopropenone (DPC). CDR3: CSVDRDKGNTEAFF. The CDR3 bases are TGCAGCGTTGACAGGGATAAGGGGAACACTGAAGCTTTCTTT.